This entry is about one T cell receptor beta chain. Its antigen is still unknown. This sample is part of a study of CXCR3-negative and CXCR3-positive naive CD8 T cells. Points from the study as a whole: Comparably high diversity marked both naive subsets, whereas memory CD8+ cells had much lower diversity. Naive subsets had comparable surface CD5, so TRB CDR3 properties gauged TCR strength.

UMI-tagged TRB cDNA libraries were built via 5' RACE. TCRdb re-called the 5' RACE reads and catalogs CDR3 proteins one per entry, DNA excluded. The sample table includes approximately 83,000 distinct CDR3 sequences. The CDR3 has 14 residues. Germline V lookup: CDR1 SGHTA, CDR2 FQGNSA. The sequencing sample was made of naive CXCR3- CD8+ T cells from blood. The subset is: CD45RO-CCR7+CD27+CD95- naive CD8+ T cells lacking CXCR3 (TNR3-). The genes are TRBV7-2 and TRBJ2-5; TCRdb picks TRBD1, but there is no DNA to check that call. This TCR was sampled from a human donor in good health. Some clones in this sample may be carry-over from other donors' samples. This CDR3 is CASSFGTPQETQYF.